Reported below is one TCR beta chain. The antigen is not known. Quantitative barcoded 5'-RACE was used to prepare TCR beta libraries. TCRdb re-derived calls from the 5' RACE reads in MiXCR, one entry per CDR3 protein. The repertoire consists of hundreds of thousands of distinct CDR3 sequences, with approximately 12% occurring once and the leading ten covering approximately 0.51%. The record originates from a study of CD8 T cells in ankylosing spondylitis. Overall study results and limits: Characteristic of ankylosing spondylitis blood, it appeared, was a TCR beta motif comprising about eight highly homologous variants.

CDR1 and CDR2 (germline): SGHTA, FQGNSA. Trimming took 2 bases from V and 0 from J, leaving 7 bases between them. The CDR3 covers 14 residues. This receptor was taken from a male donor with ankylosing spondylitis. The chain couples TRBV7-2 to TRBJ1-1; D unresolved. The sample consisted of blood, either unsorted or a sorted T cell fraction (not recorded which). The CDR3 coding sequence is TGTGCCAGCAGCTTACAGGTGTTGAACACTGAAGCTTTCTTT. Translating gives CASSLQVLNTEAFF.